These 27 T cell receptor beta chains share one sample of origin, sequenced in a study of cytomegalovirus exposure and HLA in healthy donors. This PCR relied on a set of 60 Vbeta primers and 13 Jbeta primers. Generated by immunoSEQ multiplex PCR, the TCRdb table keeps only in-frame clones and is missing some. The data contain more than 110,000 clones, roughly three quarters of them seen just once; the ten biggest clones take up 4.9%. Sequencing was performed on PBMCs. These receptor sequences come from a woman aged 45-60 years in good health and CMV-seronegative.

The chain joins TRBV27 to TRBJ2-3; 9 bases map to TRBD1. This CDR3 region has 15 residues. Germline CDR1 is MNHEY and CDR2 is SMNVEV (reference sequence). V lost 7 bases and J lost 3; bases outside the gene matches: 8. DNA of the CDR3: TGTGCCAGCATGACGGACAGGGGTCAGACAGATACGCAGTATTTT. It yields the protein CASMTDRGQTDTQYF.

CDR3 region: CASSEGRDQQYF. In DNA, the CDR3 is TGTGCCAGCAGTGAAGGTCGCGATCAGCAGTATTTT. The chain uses TRBV6-1 and TRBJ2-3; D call uncertain. With 1 base removed from V and 11 bases from J, the gap between germline ends came to 10 bases. The CDR3 runs to 12 residues. CDR1 MNHNS and CDR2 SASEGT come from the germline V gene.

This clone was detected only a few times. The V call is TRBV5-6, the J call TRBJ1-1, with TRBD1 matching over 10 bases. The CDR3 spans 16 residues. Germline lookup yields CDR1 SGHDT and CDR2 YYEEEE. V trimming: 2 bases; J trimming: 5 bases; junction bases outside the gene matches: 9. This chain's CDR3 is CASSFAGQGRWTEAFF. DNA of the CDR3: TGTGCCAGCAGCTTTGCGGGACAGGGGCGCTGGACTGAAGCTTTCTTT.

This sequence joins TRBV5-8 and TRBJ2-7; D not resolved. Per germline, CDR1 SGHTS and CDR2 YDEGEE. CDR3 length: 11 residues. Trimming cost V 4 bases and J 2 bases, with 4 bases left between them. The CDR3 is CASSPAYEQYF. The CDR3, as DNA: TGTGCCAGCAGCCCAGCCTACGAGCAGTACTTC.

This clone came up a few times. The rearrangement joins TRBV18 to TRBJ2-1, with 9 bases aligning to TRBD1. J lost 9 bases, V lost 2 bases, and 11 bases had no gene match. The germline V gene encodes CDR1 KGHSH and CDR2 LQKENI. This CDR3 has 16 residues. The CDR3 loop is CASSPRGTGFGSEQFF. In DNA, the CDR3 is TGTGCCAGCTCACCAAGGGGGACAGGGTTTGGGAGTGAGCAGTTCTTC.

The chain links TRBV15 to TRBJ2-1; 8 bases are shared with TRBD1. CDR1 LNHNV and CDR2 YYDKDF come from the germline V gene (reference sequence). With 0 bases clipped from V and 0 bases from J, the junction kept 7 bases outside the gene matches. CDR3 length equals 18 residues. In nucleotides, the CDR3 is TGTGCCACCAGCAGAGATCTTCTTGGACAGGGCTCCTACAATGAGCAGTTCTTC. It yields the protein CATSRDLLGQGSYNEQFF.

The J gene is TRBJ1-3, the V gene TRBV4-2; D is ambiguous. The CDR3 spans 15 residues. CDR1 and CDR2 from the germline V gene are LGHNA and YNFKEQ. Trimming removed 4 bases at V and 2 bases at J, with 12 bases between. Written as DNA, the CDR3 is TGTGCCAGCAGCCTCCCGACGGGGACTGGAAACACCATATATTTT. The encoded protein is CASSLPTGTGNTIYF.

V is TRBV4-1 and J is TRBJ2-1; 7 bases line up with TRBD2. There are 20 residues in the CDR3. Unmatched junction bases numbered 16, after V lost 0 bases and J lost 2 bases. Germline V CDR1 and CDR2: MGHRA, YSYEKL. The CDR3 loop reads CASSQEGVRGRGFTYNEQFF. The CDR3 DNA reads TGCGCCAGCAGCCAAGAGGGGGTGAGAGGGCGGGGGTTCACCTACAATGAGCAGTTCTTC.

This rearrangement joins TRBV6-5 to TRBJ1-6; TRBD1 agrees at 8 bases. Germline CDR1 reads MNHEY; CDR2 reads SVGAGI. Trimming removed 5 bases from V and 10 bases from J; junction bases left unmatched: 7. This CDR3 is built from 14 residues. For the CDR3, the DNA is TGTGCCAGCAGTGGGGACAGGTATCGGTCACCCCTCCACTTT. Protein sequence: CASSGDRYRSPLHF.

The J gene is TRBJ2-7, the V gene TRBV27; TRBD1 matches at 7 bases. The CDR3 is 15 residues long. V dropped 5 bases and J dropped 6; count of bases not matched to a gene: 13. The germline V gene has CDR1 MNHEY and CDR2 SMNVEV (reference sequence). The DNA for the CDR3 is TGTGCCAGCAGTCCCCGGGACAGCGGAACGAGCGAGCAGTACTTC. This encodes CASSPRDSGTSEQYF.

The chain joins TRBV6-1 to TRBJ1-2; TRBD1 matches at 7 bases. Germline CDR1 MNHNS, CDR2 SASEGT. The CDR3 runs 16 residues. The V and J ends lost 3 bases and 4 bases, in that order; junction bases with no gene match: 11. The CDR3 loop is CASSEPGPGQPYGYTF. CDR3 in DNA: TGTGCCAGCAGTGAGCCGGGGCCGGGACAGCCCTATGGCTACACCTTC.

The V and J genes are TRBV2 and TRBJ2-7; the match to TRBD2 covers 9 bases. This CDR3 comprises 14 residues. V lost 6 bases to trimming and J lost 5 bases; unmatched junction nucleotides: 8. CDR1 is SNHLY, CDR2 FYNNEI, per germline. The DNA of the CDR3 is TGTGCCAGCAGCGGTGAGCGGGGGGTTAACGAGCAGTACTTC. Translation gives CASSGERGVNEQYF. Combining the CDR3 with reference TRBV2 and TRBJ2-7 gives the whole variable domain EPEVTQTPSHQVTQMGQEVILRCVPISNHLYFYWYRQILGQKVEFLVSFYNNEISEKSEIFDDQFSVERPDGSNFTLKIRSTKLEDSAMYFCASSGERGVNEQYFGPGTRLTVT.

The chain has TRBV14 and TRBJ1-1; 7 nucleotides agree with TRBD1. Trimming cost V 1 base and J 5 bases; bases outside gene matches: 4. The CDR3 has 14 amino acids. The germline gives CDR1 SGHDN, CDR2 FVKESK. The CDR3 region is CASSQGGGGTEAFF. The CDR3 DNA follows: TGTGCCAGCAGCCAAGGAGGGGGCGGGACTGAAGCTTTCTTT.

The CDR3 DNA sequence: TGTGCCAGCAGCTTACGGACAGGAGGGACCACCGGGGAGCTGTTTTTT. It yields the protein CASSLRTGGTTGELFF. The J gene is TRBJ2-2, the V gene TRBV7-8; TRBD1 might be the D (7 bases). V gave up 2 bases and J gave up 4 bases, with 14 bases separating them. Per the germline V gene, CDR1 is SGHVS and CDR2 is FQNEAQ. CDR3 length equals 16 residues.

The chain links TRBV5-5 to TRBJ2-1; 10 positions agree with TRBD2. From germline, CDR1 is SGHKS and CDR2 YYEKEE (reference sequence). V lost 4 bases and J lost 1; bases outside the gene matches: 5. The CDR3 has 16 residues. The CDR3 sequence: CASSRGLAESYNEQFF. DNA of the CDR3: TGTGCCAGCAGCCGCGGACTAGCGGAATCCTACAATGAGCAGTTCTTC.

V and J are TRBV5-1 and TRBJ2-7, with 8 bases that match TRBD1. The V gene end was trimmed by 4 bases and the J gene end by 3 bases; junction bases not matched to a gene: 3. Germline loops: CDR1 SGHRS, CDR2 YFSETQ. The CDR3 extends over 13 amino acids. For the CDR3, the DNA is TGCGCCAGCAGCCCGGGACAGGTCTACGAGCAGTACTTC. Its translation is CASSPGQVYEQYF.

The chain recombines TRBV5-4 with TRBJ1-6; D gene unclear. The CDR3 has 14 amino acids. V was pared by 1 base and J by 8 bases, with 10 bases between. CDR1 and CDR2 (germline): SGHNT, YYREEE (reference sequence). The chain's CDR3 is CASSLMGSYSPLHF. CDR3 nucleotides: TGTGCCAGCAGCTTGATGGGCTCCTATTCACCCCTCCACTTT.

The gene calls are TRBV9 and TRBJ1-3; D is perhaps TRBD1 (6 bases). The CDR3 spans 16 residues. The V end was cut by 1 base, the J end by 2 bases, with 13 bases between. CDR1 and CDR2 from the germline V gene are SGDLS and YYNGEE. The CDR3 DNA reads as TGTGCCAGCAGCGTAACAACAGGGAACACTGGAAACACCATATATTTT. It yields the protein CASSVTTGNTGNTIYF.

This clone was counted once. This chain connects TRBV30 to TRBJ2-3; unclear D gene. V lost 5 bases and J 0 bases, leaving 3 bases between the germline ends. The CDR3 runs 11 residues. Looked up from germline, CDR1 is GTSNPN and CDR2 is SVGIG (reference sequence). Here the CDR3 DNA reads TGTGCCTGGGCGAGCACAGATACGCAGTATTTT. Its protein product is CAWASTDTQYF.

The chain joins TRBV5-1 to TRBJ1-2, with D possibly being TRBD1 (6 bases). Trimming removed 6 bases at V and 8 bases at J, with 14 bases between. The CDR3 spans 12 residues. The germline gives CDR1 SGHRS, CDR2 YFSETQ. The CDR3 loop is CASTSGGQGYTF. CDR3 DNA sequence: TGCGCCAGCACCTCCGGGGGGCAAGGCTACACCTTC.

The CDR3 reads CASSSGLAGSTDTQYF. CDR3 DNA sequence: TGCGCCAGCAGCTCCGGACTAGCGGGGAGCACAGATACGCAGTATTTT. This chain connects TRBV5-1 to TRBJ2-3; 12 bases are a match to TRBD2. The V gene's germline CDR1 is SGHRS and CDR2 YFSETQ. The CDR3 consists of 16 residues. Trimming at V came to 3 bases and at J to 0 bases, leaving 2 bases not matched to a gene.

The V and J genes are TRBV19 and TRBJ2-5; 10 bases fit TRBD1. The J call is doubtful: the DNA matches TRBJ2-7 better. The CDR3 is 17 residues long. The germline gives CDR1 LNHDA, CDR2 SQIVND (reference sequence). CDR3 protein: CASSIDTGTGAYYEQYF. The CDR3 coding sequence is TGTGCCAGTAGTATAGACACCGGGACAGGGGCGTACTACGAGCAGTACTTC.

This chain connects TRBV7-2 to TRBJ2-1, with 8 bases fitting TRBD1. The CDR3 is made up of 16 amino acids. Trimming at V came to 5 bases and at J to 7 bases, leaving 13 bases not matched to a gene. Per the germline V gene, CDR1 is SGHTA and CDR2 is FQGNSA. The CDR3 region is CASSASSGGNRNEQFF. CDR3 sequence (DNA): TGTGCCAGCAGCGCCTCTTCAGGGGGCAATCGGAATGAGCAGTTCTTC.

This clone turned up a few times. Other DNA variants within this sample encode the same CDR3. This sequence joins TRBV5-1 and TRBJ2-7; unclear D gene. The length of the CDR3 is 12 residues. Germline values: CDR1 SGHRS, CDR2 YFSETQ. Trimming pared 1 base from V and 1 base from J, leaving 3 bases between. CDR3 DNA: TGCGCCAGCAGCTTGTCATCCTACGAGCAGTACTTC. Translated: CASSLSSYEQYF.

The V call is TRBV27, the J call TRBJ1-5; unclear D gene. CDR3 length: 12 residues. Germline V gene sequence: CDR1 MNHEY, CDR2 SMNVEV (reference sequence). V lost 3 bases and J 3 bases, leaving 3 bases between the germline ends. As DNA, the CDR3 is TGTGCCAGCAGTTTCCTCAATCAGCCCCAGCATTTT. Translation: CASSFLNQPQHF.

V is TRBV5-8 and J is TRBJ2-7; D unclear. In germline, CDR1 is SGHTS, CDR2 YDEGEE. V was clipped by 6 bases and J by 0 bases, with 10 bases between them. The CDR3 contains 13 residues. The CDR3 nucleotides read TGTGCCAGCACTACCGCGATCTCCTACGAGCAGTACTTC. This codes for CASTTAISYEQYF. Looking up the rest from reference TRBV5-8 and TRBJ2-7 gives the full variable domain: EAGVTQSPTHLIKTRGQQATLRCSPISGHTSVYWYQQALGLGLQFLLWYDEGEERNRGNFPPRFSGRQFPNYSSELNVNALELEDSALYLCASTTAISYEQYFGPGTRLTVT.

The chain combines TRBV6-5 with TRBJ2-5, with D possibly TRBD2 on 5 matching bases. Trimming removed 5 bases at V and 4 bases at J, with 11 bases between. The germline CDR1 and CDR2 sequences are MNHEY and SVGAGI. The CDR3 sequence is 13 residues long. The CDR3 region is CASSPSSLETQYF. CDR3 coding DNA: TGTGCCAGCAGTCCTAGCTCCCTAGAGACCCAGTACTTC.